The rows below give T cell receptor beta chains drawn from one sample of a study of spatial heterogeneity in lung cancer. TCRdb independently ran MiXCR on the 5' RACE reads; one entry per CDR3 protein. The table records under 2,500 distinct CDR3 sequences, roughly 21% of them present only once. This material consisted of lung tumor tissue, taken at surgery. The receptor set was obtained from a male donor with early-stage non-small cell lung cancer. Each CDR3 is given with its conserved first and last residue. A D gene is named only where the DNA matches it firmly. The listing skips clone size in some rows; elsewhere it reads once, few, many or a size class.

d_call,clone_size,v_call,j_call,cdr3_nt,cdr3_aa
-,few,TRBV14,TRBJ2-1,TGTGCCAGCAGCCAAGAAGTAGGGGAATGGCAGTTCTTC,CASSQEVGEWQFF
-,-,TRBV20-1,TRBJ2-1,TGCAGTGCTAGAGATGGGGGACGCGCCAGGTACAATGAGCAGTTCTTC,CSARDGGRARYNEQFF
-,few,TRBV20-1,TRBJ1-1,TGCAGTGCTAGAACAACCGCGGGTTTCATGAACACTGAAGCTTTCTTT,CSARTTAGFMNTEAFF
-,-,TRBV10-3,TRBJ1-5,TGTGCCATCAGTGCAGACAGTTATAGCAATCAGCCCCAGCATTTT,CAISADSYSNQPQHF
-,-,TRBV5-1,TRBJ1-1,TGCGCCAGCAGCGCGAAACAGGCGGGGGTGAACACTGAAGCTTTCTTT,CASSAKQAGVNTEAFF
-,large,TRBV28,TRBJ1-1,TGTGCCAGCAGTTCCCCACCCGTCACAGGTACTGAAGCTTTCTTT,CASSSPPVTGTEAFF
-,medium-sized,TRBV27,TRBJ1-6,TGTGCCAGCAGTCGCGGGACACACTCACCCCTCCACTTT,CASSRGTHSPLHF
-,many,TRBV3-1,TRBJ2-6,TGTGCCAGCAGCCAAGGGGGGGCCAACGTCCTGACTTTC,CASSQGGANVLTF
-,many,TRBV19,TRBJ1-1,TGTGCCAGTAGTGAAGGGAGACCGACTGAAGCTTTCTTT,CASSEGRPTEAFF
-,medium-sized,TRBV21-1,TRBJ2-1,TGTGCCAGCAGCAGTAGGCACTCAGCTTCCTACAATGAGCAGTTCTTC,CASSSRHSASYNEQFF
-,medium-sized,TRBV28,TRBJ2-3,TGTGCCAGCAGGACTCTCGCGGCTCAGAAGGCAGATACGCAGTATTTT,CASRTLAAQKADTQYF
-,-,TRBV29-1,TRBJ1-1,TGCAGCGTTGAATCGCCGAGTGGCACTGAAGCTTTCTTT,CSVESPSGTEAFF
TRBD1,medium-sized,TRBV28,TRBJ2-1,TGTGCCAGCAGTTTTCCCCGGGACAGGGGAATGGATGAGCAGTTCTTC,CASSFPRDRGMDEQFF
-,-,TRBV5-1,TRBJ2-4,TGCGCCAGCAGCTTGGATTCGGGGGATAGCGACATTCAGTACTTC,CASSLDSGDSDIQYF
-,large,TRBV6-2/TRBV6-3,TRBJ2-2,TGTGCCAGCAGTTACTCTCCCGGGACTCCAAACACCGGGGAGCTGTTTTTT,CASSYSPGTPNTGELFF
-,-,TRBV18,TRBJ2-1,TGTGCCAGCTCTGGGGGGACCGAGTCCTACAATGAGCAGTTCTTC,CASSGGTESYNEQFF
-,large,TRBV28,TRBJ2-1,TGTGCCAGCAGACAGAGGAGCTCCTACAATGAGCAGTTCTTC,CASRQRSSYNEQFF
-,large,TRBV6-6,TRBJ1-5,TGTGCCAGCAGTTACATGGGCAATCAGCCCCAGCATTTT,CASSYMGNQPQHF
-,many,TRBV7-9,TRBJ1-2,TGTGCCAGCAGCTTCCCTGAGCAGCTTAATGGCTACACCTTC,CASSFPEQLNGYTF
-,few,TRBV20-1,TRBJ2-7,TGCAGTGCTGGAGGGACACCGTCCTACGAGCAGTACTTC,CSAGGTPSYEQYF
TRBD1,medium-sized,TRBV29-1,TRBJ1-1,TGCAGCGGCAGGGACAGGGGAGCCACTGAAGCTTTCTTT,CSGRDRGATEAFF
-,-,TRBV2,TRBJ2-7,TGTGCCAGCACTGGGAGACTCTACGAGCAGTACTTC,CASTGRLYEQYF
-,many,TRBV2,TRBJ1-5,TGTGCCAGCAGACCGGAAGGGGATCAGCCCCAGCATTTT,CASRPEGDQPQHF
TRBD1,medium-sized,TRBV12-3/TRBV12-4,TRBJ1-6,TGTGCCAGCAGTCGGGACAGCAGAAATTCACCCCTCCACTTT,CASSRDSRNSPLHF
-,medium-sized,TRBV3-1,TRBJ1-4,TGTGCCAGCAGAGGCGGAAGGAATGAAAAACTGTTTTTT,CASRGGRNEKLFF
-,few,TRBV6-1,TRBJ1-2,TGTGCCAGCAGCCCTGGAAACTATGGCTACACCTTC,CASSPGNYGYTF
TRBD1,-,TRBV13,TRBJ1-2,TGTGCCAGCAGCAGACAGGGCTATGGCTACACCTTC,CASSRQGYGYTF
-,medium-sized,TRBV20-1,TRBJ2-3,TGCAGTGCCCAAAGTGCGGCAATTAGCACAGATACGCAGTATTTT,CSAQSAAISTDTQYF
TRBD1,-,TRBV6-5,TRBJ1-1,TGTGCCAGCAGTTACAGGACAGGGCGGACTGAAGCTTTCTTT,CASSYRTGRTEAFF
-,few,TRBV27,TRBJ1-1,TGTGCCAGCAGTCCGGGGGGGCTCACTGAAGCTTTCTTT,CASSPGGLTEAFF
-,many,TRBV18,TRBJ2-7,TGTGCCAGCTCACCCGGAGACTCCTACGAGCAGTACTTC,CASSPGDSYEQYF
-,many,TRBV12-3/TRBV12-4,TRBJ2-2,TGTGCCAGCAGTTTTGGGGTCCGATTGAACACCGGGGAGCTGTTTTTT,CASSFGVRLNTGELFF
-,medium-sized,TRBV6-6,TRBJ1-1,TGTGCCAGCAAGGGGTCCTTGAACACTGAAGCTTTCTTT,CASKGSLNTEAFF
-,many,TRBV20-1,TRBJ1-6,TGCAGTGCGAGACTGCGTAATTCACCCCTCCACTTT,CSARLRNSPLHF
-,medium-sized,TRBV29-1,TRBJ2-4,TGCAGCGCTGGGGGGGACAGAGGGACACAAGCCAAAAACATTCAGTACTTC,CSAGGDRGTQAKNIQYF
-,-,TRBV6-2/TRBV6-3,TRBJ2-2,TGTGCCAGCTACACCGGGGAGCTGTTTTTT,CASYTGELFF
-,medium-sized,TRBV18,TRBJ1-5,TGTGCCAGCTCACGGGTCAGGGAAGGGCAGCCCCAGCATTTT,CASSRVREGQPQHF
TRBD1,medium-sized,TRBV5-4,TRBJ1-2,TGTGCCAGCAGCTTTGTGGACAGGAACTATGGCTACACCTTC,CASSFVDRNYGYTF
TRBD2,-,TRBV20-1,TRBJ2-3,TGCAGTGCGCAGAGCGGGGGGCCCACAGATACGCAGTATTTT,CSAQSGGPTDTQYF
TRBD1,many,TRBV18,TRBJ1-2,TGTGCCAGCTCGCCCGGGACAGGGGTTGGCTACACCTTC,CASSPGTGVGYTF
-,medium-sized,TRBV6-6,TRBJ1-3,TGTGCCAGCAGTTGGTGGGACTCTGGAAACACCATATATTTT,CASSWWDSGNTIYF
TRBD1,many,TRBV5-1,TRBJ1-2,TGCGCCAGCAGCGTGGGACAGACCTATGGCTACACCTTC,CASSVGQTYGYTF
-,-,TRBV2,TRBJ2-3,TGTGCCAGCAGTAGCGGAACAGATACGCAGTATTTT,CASSSGTDTQYF
-,medium-sized,TRBV28,TRBJ2-7,TGTGCCAGCAGTTTATGGGGGGACGAGCAGTACTTC,CASSLWGDEQYF
TRBD2,few,TRBV7-2,TRBJ2-1,TGTGCCAGCAGCGCTGTACTAGCGTGGACCTACAATGAGCAGTTCTTC,CASSAVLAWTYNEQFF
-,-,TRBV10-2,TRBJ1-5,TGCGCCAGCAGGTCAGGGACGATAGATCATCAGCCCCAGCATTTT,CASRSGTIDHQPQHF
-,few,TRBV2,TRBJ1-1,TGTGCCAGCAGGGACCGACAGGAGCTTCTTTCGCCTGAAGCTTTCTTT,CASRDRQELLSPEAFF
-,medium-sized,TRBV28,TRBJ1-2,TGTGCCAGCAGGCTATTACCCGACCCTACCTATGGCTACACCTTC,CASRLLPDPTYGYTF
-,-,TRBV27,TRBJ1-6,TGTGCCAGCAGTTTATGGACATCCAATCCACCCCTCCACTTT,CASSLWTSNPPLHF
-,medium-sized,TRBV7-9,TRBJ1-1,TGTGCCAGCAGCTTAGGACAGGTTGGCACTGAAGCTTTCTTT,CASSLGQVGTEAFF
-,many,TRBV7-7,TRBJ1-2,TGTGCTAGCAGCTTAGTTCTAACGGACTACACCTTC,CASSLVLTDYTF
-,-,TRBV7-8,TRBJ2-1,TGTGCCAGCAGCTTAGCGCAAGGGCTGAGTTTGAGGAGTTACAATGAGCAGTTCTTC,CASSLAQGLSLRSYNEQFF
-,-,TRBV7-8,TRBJ2-1,TGTGCCAGCAGCCTAATCGGAGGGGGGATCTACAATGAGCAGTTCTTC,CASSLIGGGIYNEQFF
-,medium-sized,TRBV12-3/TRBV12-4,TRBJ2-3,TGTGCCAGCAAATTTCTGGGCACAGATACGCAGTATTTT,CASKFLGTDTQYF
-,-,TRBV27,TRBJ1-2,TGTGCCAGCAAAAGTCCCCGCGGCTACACCTTC,CASKSPRGYTF